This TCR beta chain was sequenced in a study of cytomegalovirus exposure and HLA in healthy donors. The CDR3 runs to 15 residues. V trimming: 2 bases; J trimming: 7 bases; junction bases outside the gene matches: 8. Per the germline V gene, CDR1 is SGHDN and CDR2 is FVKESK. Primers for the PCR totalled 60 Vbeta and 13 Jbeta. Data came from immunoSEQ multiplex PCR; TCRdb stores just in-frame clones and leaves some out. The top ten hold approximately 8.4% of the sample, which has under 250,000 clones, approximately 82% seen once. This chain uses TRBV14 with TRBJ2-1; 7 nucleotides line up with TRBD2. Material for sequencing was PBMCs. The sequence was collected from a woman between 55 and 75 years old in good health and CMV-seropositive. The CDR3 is CASSQLGGSLNEQFF. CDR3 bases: TGTGCCAGCAGCCAACTGGGCGGGAGTTTAAATGAGCAGTTCTTC.